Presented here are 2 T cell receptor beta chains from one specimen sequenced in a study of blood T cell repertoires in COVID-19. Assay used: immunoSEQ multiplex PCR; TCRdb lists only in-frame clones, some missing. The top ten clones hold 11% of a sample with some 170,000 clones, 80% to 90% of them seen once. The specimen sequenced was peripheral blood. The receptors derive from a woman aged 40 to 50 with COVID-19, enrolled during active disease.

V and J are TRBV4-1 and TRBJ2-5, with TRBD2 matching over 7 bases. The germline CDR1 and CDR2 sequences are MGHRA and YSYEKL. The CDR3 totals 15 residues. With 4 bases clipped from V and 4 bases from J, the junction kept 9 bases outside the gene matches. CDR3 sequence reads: CASSLAGVGVETQYF. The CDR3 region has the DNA TGCGCCAGCAGCCTGGCGGGAGTCGGGGTAGAGACCCAGTACTTC.

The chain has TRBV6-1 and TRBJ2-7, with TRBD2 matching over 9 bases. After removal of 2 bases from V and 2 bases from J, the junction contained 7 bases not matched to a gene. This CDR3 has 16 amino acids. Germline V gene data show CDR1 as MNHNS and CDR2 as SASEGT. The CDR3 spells CASSERGSGRTYEQYF. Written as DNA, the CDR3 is TGTGCCAGCAGTGAAAGGGGGAGCGGGAGGACCTACGAGCAGTACTTC.